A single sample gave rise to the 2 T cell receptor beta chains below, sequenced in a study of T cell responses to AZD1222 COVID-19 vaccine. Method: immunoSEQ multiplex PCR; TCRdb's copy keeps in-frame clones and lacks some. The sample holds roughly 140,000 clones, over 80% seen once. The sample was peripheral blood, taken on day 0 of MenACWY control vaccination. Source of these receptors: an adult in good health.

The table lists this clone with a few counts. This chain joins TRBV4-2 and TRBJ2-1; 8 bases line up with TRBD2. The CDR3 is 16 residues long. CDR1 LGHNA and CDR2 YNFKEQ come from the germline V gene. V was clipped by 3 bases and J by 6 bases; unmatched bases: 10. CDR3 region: CASSQMTGLDGNEQFF. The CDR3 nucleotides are TGTGCCAGCAGCCAGATGACGGGACTAGACGGCAATGAGCAGTTCTTC.

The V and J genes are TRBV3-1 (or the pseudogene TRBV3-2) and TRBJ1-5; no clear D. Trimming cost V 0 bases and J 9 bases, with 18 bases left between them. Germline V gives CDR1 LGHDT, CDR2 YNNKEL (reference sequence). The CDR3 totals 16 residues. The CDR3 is CASSQEGGGFLRPQHF. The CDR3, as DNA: TGTGCCAGCAGCCAAGAGGGCGGCGGATTCCTTCGGCCCCAGCATTTT.